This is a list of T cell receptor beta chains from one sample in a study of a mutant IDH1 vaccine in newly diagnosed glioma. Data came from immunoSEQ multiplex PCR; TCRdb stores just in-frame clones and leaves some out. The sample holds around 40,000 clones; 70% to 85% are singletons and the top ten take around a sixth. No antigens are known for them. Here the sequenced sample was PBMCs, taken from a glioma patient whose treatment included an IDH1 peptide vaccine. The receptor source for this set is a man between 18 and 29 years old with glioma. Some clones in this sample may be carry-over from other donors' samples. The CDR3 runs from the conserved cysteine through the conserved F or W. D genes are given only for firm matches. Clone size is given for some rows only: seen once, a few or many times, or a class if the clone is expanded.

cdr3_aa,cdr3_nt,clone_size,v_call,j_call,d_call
CASSQATGAKTQYF,TGTGCCAGCAGCCAAGCGACAGGGGCAAAGACCCAGTACTTC,.,TRBV5-4,TRBJ2-5,TRBD1
CASSFTGDYGYTF,TGCGCCAGCAGCTTTACAGGGGACTATGGCTACACCTTC,.,TRBV5-1,TRBJ1-2,TRBD1
CHRDRDYGYTF,TGCCACCGGGACAGAGACTATGGCTACACCTTC,.,TRBV9,TRBJ1-2,TRBD1
CASSVGGQSYEQYF,TGTGCCAGCAGCGTGGGGGGCCAGAGCTACGAGCAGTACTTC,.,TRBV9,TRBJ2-7,.
CASSPNVASGLLFDEQYF,TGTGCCAGCTCACCCAACGTGGCTAGCGGATTACTCTTTGACGAGCAGTACTTC,.,TRBV18,TRBJ2-7,TRBD2
CASSYSGEWVQYF,TGTGCCAGCAGTTACTCAGGGGAATGGGTTCAGTACTTC,.,TRBV6-5,TRBJ2-4,.
CASSEAGSRTEAFF,TGTGCCAGCAGTGAAGCAGGGAGTCGCACTGAAGCTTTCTTT,.,TRBV2,TRBJ1-1,.
CASSLGQGGETQYF,TGTGCCAGCAGCTTGGGACAGGGGGGTGAGACCCAGTACTTC,.,TRBV5-4,TRBJ2-5,TRBD1
CASSPRKWVGNSNQPQHF,TGTGCCAGCTCACCCAGGAAATGGGTAGGCAATAGCAATCAGCCCCAGCATTTT,.,TRBV18,TRBJ1-5,.
CASSLQGGGSPLHF,TGTGCCAGTAGTTTACAGGGTGGAGGTTCACCCCTCCACTTT,.,TRBV19,TRBJ1-6,.
CASSLEAGWGYNEQFF,TGCGCCAGCAGCTTGGAGGCCGGTTGGGGGTACAATGAGCAGTTCTTC,.,TRBV5-1,TRBJ2-1,.
CASSFWTGSYEQYF,TGTGCCAGCAGCTTCTGGACTGGCTCCTACGAGCAGTACTTC,once,TRBV5-6,TRBJ2-7,.
CASSLIGGNTIYF,TGTGCCAGCAGCTTGATAGGGGGAAACACCATATATTTT,.,TRBV5-5,TRBJ1-3,.
CASSEGLYQETQYF,TGTGCCAGCAGTGAAGGGCTGTACCAAGAGACCCAGTACTTC,.,TRBV2,TRBJ2-5,.
CASSPLGAFTEQYF,TGTGCCAGCAGCCCCCTGGGGGCGTTCACCGAGCAGTACTTC,.,TRBV7-6,TRBJ2-7,.
CASRGTASGNTIYF,TGTGCCAGCAGAGGGACAGCCTCTGGAAACACCATATATTTT,.,TRBV6-5,TRBJ1-3,TRBD1
CASSQWDGTEAFF,TGTGCCAGCAGCCAATGGGATGGCACTGAAGCTTTCTTT,large,TRBV4-2,TRBJ1-1,.
CASSWTRQNQETQYF,TGCGCCAGCAGCTGGACTAGACAGAACCAAGAGACCCAGTACTTC,.,TRBV5-1,TRBJ2-5,TRBD2
CASSRDTIYF,TGTGCCAGTAGTAGGGACACCATATATTTT,.,TRBV19,TRBJ1-3,.
CAIGGRVDNEQFF,TGTGCCATAGGAGGCAGGGTTGATAATGAGCAGTTCTTC,.,TRBV6-1,TRBJ2-1,.
CASSYTGGVNTEAFF,TGTGCCAGCAGCTATACAGGGGGGGTGAACACTGAAGCTTTCTTT,.,TRBV7-3,TRBJ1-1,TRBD1
CASSVSGLGEKLFF,TGTGCCAGCAGCGTAAGTGGTCTTGGAGAAAAACTGTTTTTT,.,TRBV9,TRBJ1-4,.
CASSLAVGQYF,TGTGCCAGCAGCTTGGCTGTGGGGCAGTACTTC,.,TRBV5-5,TRBJ2-7,.
CASSQDVGRQETQYF,TGCGCCAGCAGCCAAGACGTCGGGAGACAAGAGACCCAGTACTTC,.,TRBV4-3,TRBJ2-5,.
CASGQKVKLFF,TGTGCCAGCGGGCAGAAGGTCAAACTGTTTTTT,.,TRBV2,TRBJ1-4,.
CASSLWGSGNTIYF,TGTGCCAGCAGCTTATGGGGCTCTGGAAACACCATATATTTT,.,TRBV7-2,TRBJ1-3,.
CAIQDLGARGAFSGYTF,TGTGCCATCCAGGATCTAGGGGCGAGGGGCGCTTTCTCTGGCTACACCTTC,.,TRBV10-3,TRBJ1-2,.
CASSLAGGFSYEQYF,TGTGCCAGCAGTTTAGCGGGAGGTTTCTCCTACGAGCAGTACTTC,.,TRBV27,TRBJ2-7,TRBD2
CASSHGSSYGYTF,TGCGCCAGCAGCCATGGTTCGAGTTATGGCTACACCTTC,.,TRBV4-3,TRBJ1-2,.
CASSQVKWHEQYF,TGCGCCAGCAGCCAAGTCAAATGGCACGAGCAGTACTTC,.,TRBV4-3,TRBJ2-7,.
CASSDPYDRVYGYTF,TGTGCCAGCAGTGATCCGTATGACAGGGTCTATGGCTACACCTTC,.,TRBV25-1,TRBJ1-2,TRBD1
CASRPGVRGETQYF,TGTGCCAGCAGGCCGGGGGTGCGGGGTGAGACCCAGTACTTC,once,TRBV2,TRBJ2-5,.
CASRTTRGNTGELFF,TGTGCCAGCAGGACGACGAGGGGGAACACCGGGGAGCTGTTTTTT,.,TRBV7-3,TRBJ2-2,.
CASSVDPRNTEAFF,TGTGCCAGCAGCGTTGACCCAAGGAACACTGAAGCTTTCTTT,.,TRBV9,TRBJ1-1,.
CASSLGFAGGRDTQYF,TGTGCCAGCAGCTTAGGGTTCGCGGGAGGGAGGGATACGCAGTATTTT,.,TRBV7-2,TRBJ2-3,TRBD2
CASSLDPDNYGYTF,TGTGCCAGCAGCTTAGATCCGGATAACTATGGCTACACCTTC,once,TRBV11-1,TRBJ1-2,.
CASGLFTTGRGSTEAFF,TGTGCTAGTGGTTTGTTCACGACAGGGAGGGGAAGCACTGAAGCTTTCTTT,.,TRBV12-5,TRBJ1-1,TRBD1
CASSPRGHQPQHF,TGCGCCAGCAGCCCGCGGGGCCATCAGCCCCAGCATTTT,.,TRBV23-1,TRBJ1-5,.
CASSLAAQEYYGYTF,TGTGCCAGCAGCTTAGCGGCCCAGGAGTACTATGGCTACACCTTC,few,TRBV7-9,TRBJ1-2,.
CASSQDPQVSGNTIYF,TGCGCCAGCAGCCAAGACCCACAGGTCTCTGGAAACACCATATATTTT,once,TRBV4-1,TRBJ1-3,.
CASSSPDSPEAFF,TGTGCCAGCAGCTCACCGGACAGCCCTGAAGCTTTCTTT,once,TRBV11-2,TRBJ1-1,.
CASSPDGRIAGELFF,TGTGCCAGCAGCCCGGACGGTCGTATAGCCGGGGAGCTGTTTTTT,.,TRBV27,TRBJ2-2,.
CASSLTMKPATNEKLFF,TGTGCCAGCAGCTTGACGATGAAACCCGCAACTAATGAAAAACTGTTTTTT,.,TRBV5-6,TRBJ1-4,.
CASSHSGGSSYNEQFF,TGCGCCAGCAGCCACTCAGGGGGAAGCTCCTACAATGAGCAGTTCTTC,.,TRBV4-3,TRBJ2-1,TRBD1
CASSLAGGTSTEAFF,TGTGCCAGCAGCTTAGCAGGAGGGACAAGCACTGAAGCTTTCTTT,.,TRBV7-8,TRBJ1-1,.
CATSRIGGEQFF,TGTGCCACCAGCAGGATCGGTGGTGAGCAGTTCTTC,.,TRBV15,TRBJ2-1,.
CASSQGLDTEAFF,TGTGCCAGCTCACAGGGCCTGGACACTGAAGCTTTCTTT,.,TRBV18,TRBJ1-1,.
CASSWGGTGPTEAFF,TGTGCCAGCAGTTGGGGGGGGACAGGGCCCACTGAAGCTTTCTTT,.,TRBV27,TRBJ1-1,TRBD1
CASSRRGPDLPGGYTF,TGTGCCAGCTCACGTCGAGGACCGGACCTCCCAGGGGGCTACACCTTC,once,TRBV18,TRBJ1-2,.
CASRLQGGTNEKLFF,TGTGCCAGCAGACTACAAGGCGGGACTAATGAAAAACTGTTTTTT,.,TRBV2,TRBJ1-4,.
CASSPPTGTNSPLHF,TGCGCCAGCAGTCCTCCGACAGGGACAAATTCACCCCTCCACTTT,.,TRBV5-1,TRBJ1-6,TRBD1
CAWSVGVGRPDNQPQHF,TGTGCCTGGAGTGTTGGGGTCGGGAGGCCCGACAATCAGCCCCAGCATTTT,few,TRBV30,TRBJ1-5,.
CASSQVMGVAAYNEQFF,TGTGCCAGCAGCCAAGTTATGGGTGTCGCAGCATACAATGAGCAGTTCTTC,once,TRBV14,TRBJ2-1,.
CASSLSLWDGYTF,TGTGCCAGCAGTTTAAGTCTCTGGGATGGCTACACCTTC,.,TRBV6-5,TRBJ1-2,.
CASSRPGQEGYTF,TGCGCCAGCAGCCGACCGGGACAGGAAGGCTACACCTTC,.,TRBV4-1,TRBJ1-2,TRBD1
CASSIRRGGQRYRAETQYF,TGTGCCAGTAGTATAAGGAGGGGGGGACAAAGGTACAGGGCAGAGACCCAGTACTTC,.,TRBV19,TRBJ2-5,.
CASSQAHLRAVEAFF,TGCGCCAGCAGCCAAGCCCATCTCAGGGCAGTTGAAGCTTTCTTT,few,TRBV4-3,TRBJ1-1,.
CASSPQNRRHETQYF,TGTGCCAGCTCCCCCCAGAACAGGAGACATGAGACCCAGTACTTC,.,TRBV18,TRBJ2-5,.
CASSRATGNTGELFF,TGTGCCAGCAGCCGAGCTACGGGAAACACCGGGGAGCTGTTTTTT,.,TRBV14,TRBJ2-2,.
CASSLDSRGGSGNTIYF,TGCGCCAGCAGCTTGGATTCCAGGGGCGGCTCTGGAAACACCATATATTTT,.,TRBV5-1,TRBJ1-3,.